This section outlines one T cell receptor beta chain sequence together with its context. Its antigen is undetermined. The V end was cut by 0 bases, the J end by 6 bases, with 16 bases between. Germline V gene data show CDR1 as SGHDT and CDR2 as YYEEEE. CDR3 size: 16 residues. The entry originates in a study of radiotherapy plus CTLA-4 blockade in lung cancer. About the study: Patients showed objective responses in 18% of cases, and disease control was achieved by approximately 33%. Findings and limits, study-wide: Early clone dynamics of blood T cells, plus interferon-beta, reportedly predicted response best.

Produced via immunoSEQ multiplex PCR; TCRdb's table is partial and in-frame only. Here the sample spans approximately 25,000 clones, 65% to 85% being singletons. The sample consisted of peripheral blood, taken from a patient treated with radiotherapy plus ipilimumab. The sequence came from a human donor with non-small cell lung cancer who had stable disease on radiotherapy plus ipilimumab. The V gene is TRBV5-6, the J gene TRBJ2-1; D assignment may be TRBD1 or TRBD2 (5 bases each). CDR3: CASSLVSGRRLNEQFF. The CDR3 DNA reads TGTGCCAGCAGCTTGGTCTCGGGACGGAGACTCAATGAGCAGTTCTTC.